This TCR beta chain came from a study of CD8+CD57+ T cells in acquired aplastic anemia. The sequenced patients had an expansion of CD8+CD57+ cells seen by flow cytometry. CDR3 size: 10 residues. V lost 4 bases to trimming and J lost 5 bases, with 4 bases between them. Germline V lookup: CDR1 DFQATT, CDR2 SNEGSKA (reference sequence). The use of genomic DNA as template underpinned the TCR beta VDJ and CDR3 profiling. TCRdb recomputed calls from the reads with MiXCR, one row per CDR3 protein. This sample has more than 150,000 distinct CDR3 sequences, with nearly 50% found just once. The sequence was collected from a human donor with aplastic anemia. Source material: sorted CD4+, CD8+, or CD8+CD57+ T cells (not recorded which) from PBMCs. The chain uses TRBV20-1 and TRBJ2-3; D is unclear. The CDR3 sequence: CSAKVDTQYF. The CDR3 DNA sequence: TGCAGTGCTAAAGTAGATACGCAGTATTTT.